This TCR beta chain was sequenced during a study of cytomegalovirus exposure and HLA in healthy donors. Study-level results: Analysis performed later found roughly 17,000 TCR beta sequences associated with HLA alleles at 0.05 false discovery rate. In the analysis, some V segments, TRBV6-2 and TRBV6-3 included, were excluded as indistinguishable.

The V end was cut by 7 bases, the J end by 5 bases, with 17 bases between. Germline CDR1 is SNHLY and CDR2 is FYNNEI. This CDR3 has 15 residues. With respect to this clone: Its target is unknown.

The PCR contained 60 Vbeta and 13 Jbeta primers. The protocol was immunoSEQ multiplex PCR, while the TCRdb copy is restricted to in-frame clones and leaves out a portion. The data show about 55,000 clones, about 82% seen once. The receptor was isolated from a man aged 25-40 years in good health and CMV-seronegative. The chain couples TRBV2 to TRBJ2-2; tentatively, D is TRBD1 (6 bases). Sequencing was done on a sample of PBMCs. DNA for the CDR3: TGTGCCAGCATCCACAGGGTATCGGGGACCGGGGAGCTGTTTTTT. Translating it yields CASIHRVSGTGELFF. Complete variable domain (other parts from reference TRBV2 and TRBJ2-2): EPEVTQTPSHQVTQMGQEVILRCVPISNHLYFYWYRQILGQKVEFLVSFYNNEISEKSEIFDDQFSVERPDGSNFTLKIRSTKLEDSAMYFCASIHRVSGTGELFFGEGSRLTVL.